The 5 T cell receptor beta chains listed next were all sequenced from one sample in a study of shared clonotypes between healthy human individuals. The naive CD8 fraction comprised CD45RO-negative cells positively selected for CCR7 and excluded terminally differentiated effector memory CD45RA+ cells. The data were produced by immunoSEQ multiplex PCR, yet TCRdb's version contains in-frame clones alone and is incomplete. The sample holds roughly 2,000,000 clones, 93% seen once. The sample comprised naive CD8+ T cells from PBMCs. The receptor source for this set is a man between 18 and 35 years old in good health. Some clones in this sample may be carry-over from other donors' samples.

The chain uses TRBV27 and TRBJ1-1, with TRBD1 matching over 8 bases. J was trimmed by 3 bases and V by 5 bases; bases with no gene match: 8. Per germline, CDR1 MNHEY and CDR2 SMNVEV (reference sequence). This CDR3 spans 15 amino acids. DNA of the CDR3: TGTGCCAGCAGTACCCCGACAGGGGTGGACACTGAAGCTTTCTTT. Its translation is CASSTPTGVDTEAFF.

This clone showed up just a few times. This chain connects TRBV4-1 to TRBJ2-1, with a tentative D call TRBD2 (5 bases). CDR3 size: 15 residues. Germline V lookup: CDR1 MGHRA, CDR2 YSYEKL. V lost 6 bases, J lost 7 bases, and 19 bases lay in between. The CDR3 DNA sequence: TGCGCCAGCAGACATGGGCTACTAGAAGGGAATGAGCAGTTCTTC. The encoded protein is CASRHGLLEGNEQFF.

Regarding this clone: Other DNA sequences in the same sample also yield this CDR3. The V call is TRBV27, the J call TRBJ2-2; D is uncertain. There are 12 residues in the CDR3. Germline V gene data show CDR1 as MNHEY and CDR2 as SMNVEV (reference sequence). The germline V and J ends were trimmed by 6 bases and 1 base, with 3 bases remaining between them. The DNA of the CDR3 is TGTGCCAGCAGGAGGAACACCGGGGAGCTGTTTTTT. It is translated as CASRRNTGELFF.

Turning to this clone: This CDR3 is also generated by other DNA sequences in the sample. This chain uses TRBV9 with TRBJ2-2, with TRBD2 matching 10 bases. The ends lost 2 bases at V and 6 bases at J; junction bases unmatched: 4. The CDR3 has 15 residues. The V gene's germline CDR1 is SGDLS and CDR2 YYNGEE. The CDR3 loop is CASSVSGRAPGELFF. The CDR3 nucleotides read TGTGCCAGCAGCGTGAGCGGGAGGGCCCCCGGGGAGCTGTTTTTT.

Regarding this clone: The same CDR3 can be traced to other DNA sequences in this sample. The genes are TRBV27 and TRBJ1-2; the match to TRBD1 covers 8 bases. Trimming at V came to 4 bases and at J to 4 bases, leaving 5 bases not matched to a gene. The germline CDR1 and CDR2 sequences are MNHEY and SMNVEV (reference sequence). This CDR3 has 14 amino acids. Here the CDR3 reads CASSSPGQAYGYTF. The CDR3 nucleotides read TGTGCCAGCAGTTCCCCGGGACAGGCCTATGGCTACACCTTC.